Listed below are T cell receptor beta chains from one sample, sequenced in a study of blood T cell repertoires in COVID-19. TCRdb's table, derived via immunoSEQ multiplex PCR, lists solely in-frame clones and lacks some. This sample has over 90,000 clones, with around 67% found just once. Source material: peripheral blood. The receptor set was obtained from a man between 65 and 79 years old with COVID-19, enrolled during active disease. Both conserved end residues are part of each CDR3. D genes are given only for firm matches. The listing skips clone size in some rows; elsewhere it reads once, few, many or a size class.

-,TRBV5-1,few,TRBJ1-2,TGCGCCAGCAGCCTGAGGTCCTTCGACGGCTACACCTTC,CASSLRSFDGYTF
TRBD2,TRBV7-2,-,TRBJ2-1,TGTGCCAGCAGCTTAGCGGGAGGGCCCTACAATGAGCAGTTCTTC,CASSLAGGPYNEQFF
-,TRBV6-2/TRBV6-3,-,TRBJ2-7,TGTGCCAGCAGTTATCAACAGGGTTGGCGTATGACCTACGAGCAGTACTTC,CASSYQQGWRMTYEQYF
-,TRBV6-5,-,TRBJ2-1,TGTGCCAGCAGGCGGGAAGTCAGGTCCTACAATGAGCAGTTCTTC,CASRREVRSYNEQFF
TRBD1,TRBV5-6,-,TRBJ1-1,TGTGCCAGCAGATCGCGACAGGGGCCCACTGAAGCTTTCTTT,CASRSRQGPTEAFF
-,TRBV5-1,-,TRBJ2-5,TGCGCCAGCAGCTCCGGACAGCAGACCCAGTACTTC,CASSSGQQTQYF
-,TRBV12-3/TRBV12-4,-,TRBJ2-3,TGTGCCAGCAGCCGTGCGGAGGGGGATACGCAGTATTTT,CASSRAEGDTQYF
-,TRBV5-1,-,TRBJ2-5,TGCGCCAGCAGCTTGGCTGTTCAAGAGACCCAGTACTTC,CASSLAVQETQYF
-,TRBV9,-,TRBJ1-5,TGTGCCAGCAGCGGAGGGCCGGGACTCAATCAGCCCCAGCATTTT,CASSGGPGLNQPQHF
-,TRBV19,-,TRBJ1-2,TGTGCCAGTAGTACCTGGAACAGGGATCCATATGGCTACACCTTC,CASSTWNRDPYGYTF
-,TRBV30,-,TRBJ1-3,TGTGCCTGGAGGAACACAGGGAGCTCTGGAAACACCATATATTTT,CAWRNTGSSGNTIYF
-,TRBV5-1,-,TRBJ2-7,TGCGCCAGCAGTACGTCCGCGGGATGGTCCGAGCAGTACTTC,CASSTSAGWSEQYF
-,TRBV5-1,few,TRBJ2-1,TGCGCCAGCAGCTTACGGGAAATCGACAATGAGCAGTTCTTC,CASSLREIDNEQFF
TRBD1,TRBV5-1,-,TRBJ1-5,TGCGCCAGCAGCACCACAGGGGGGCCTCAGCCCCAGCATTTT,CASSTTGGPQPQHF
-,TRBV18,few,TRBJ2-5,TGTGCCAGCTCACCACGAGGCAGTGAAGAGACCCAGTACTTC,CASSPRGSEETQYF
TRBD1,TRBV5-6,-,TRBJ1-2,TGTGCCAGCAGCTTGGTAGCTACAGGGGTCCTGTGGATTGATGGCTACACCTTC,CASSLVATGVLWIDGYTF
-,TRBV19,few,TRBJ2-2,TGTGCCAGTAGTATAATAGGGGTCCAAACGAACACCGGGGAGCTGTTTTTT,CASSIIGVQTNTGELFF
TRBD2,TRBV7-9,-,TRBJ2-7,TGTGCCAGCAGCCCCCCGGGAGGGTTAAACTCCTACGAGCAGTACTTC,CASSPPGGLNSYEQYF
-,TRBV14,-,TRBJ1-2,TGTGCCAGCACCATAACAGGGCGGTTCGGCTACACCTTC,CASTITGRFGYTF
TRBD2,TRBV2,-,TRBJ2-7,TGTGCCAGCAGTGGCCGCGGGAGATCTCCGGACGAGCAGTACTTC,CASSGRGRSPDEQYF
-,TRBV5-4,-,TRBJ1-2,TGTGCCAGCAGCCCGGCGGCAGGGGCCGGCACCTATGGCTACACCTTC,CASSPAAGAGTYGYTF
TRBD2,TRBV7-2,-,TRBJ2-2,TGTGCCAGCAGCTTCCACGGGACTAGCGGGAGGGCCGGCGGGGAGCTGTTTTTT,CASSFHGTSGRAGGELFF
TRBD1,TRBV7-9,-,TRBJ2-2,TGTGCCAGCGGCCTGGGACAGGCGGGCACCGGGGAGCTGTTTTTT,CASGLGQAGTGELFF
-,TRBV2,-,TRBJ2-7,TGTGCCAGCAGACCCCGGACAGGGAGGGTTTACGAGCAGTACTTC,CASRPRTGRVYEQYF
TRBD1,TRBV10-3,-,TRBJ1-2,TGTGCCATCAGTGAGGGGACAGCTAACTATGGCTACACCTTC,CAISEGTANYGYTF
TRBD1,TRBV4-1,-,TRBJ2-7,TGCGCCAGCAGCCAAGCCCCCGGGACAGAATACTCCTACGAGCAGTACTTC,CASSQAPGTEYSYEQYF
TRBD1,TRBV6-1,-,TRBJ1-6,TGTGCCAGCAGTGAAACGGGACAGGGCCGTAATTCACCCCTCCACTTT,CASSETGQGRNSPLHF
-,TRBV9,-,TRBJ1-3,TGTGCCAGCAGCCCTCAGGGGCATGGAAACACCATATATTTT,CASSPQGHGNTIYF
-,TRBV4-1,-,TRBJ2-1,TGCGCCAGCAGCCACGAGGGAGCCCCTAATGAGCAGTTCTTC,CASSHEGAPNEQFF
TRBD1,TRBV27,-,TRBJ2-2,TGTGCCAGCAGTTTCCAGGGGGCGGTCACCGGGGAGCTGTTTTTT,CASSFQGAVTGELFF
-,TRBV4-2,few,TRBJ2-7,TGTGCCAGCAGCCAAGAGAATGAGGGCTACGAGCAGTACTTC,CASSQENEGYEQYF
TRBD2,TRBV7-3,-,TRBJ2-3,TGTGCCAGCAGCCCCACGGGGACTAGCGGGGGCACAGATACGCAGTATTTT,CASSPTGTSGGTDTQYF
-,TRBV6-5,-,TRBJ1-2,TGTGCCACCTTACTCTTCGGCCTCGGGTTTGGCTACACCTTC,CATLLFGLGFGYTF
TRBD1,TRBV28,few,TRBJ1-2,TGTGCCAGCAGGCGACAGGGGATTACCTATGGCTACACCTTC,CASRRQGITYGYTF
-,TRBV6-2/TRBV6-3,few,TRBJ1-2,TGTGCCAGCAGTTACTCAGGGGAATTGTGGGGCTACACCTTC,CASSYSGELWGYTF
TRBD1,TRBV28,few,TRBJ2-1,TGTGCCAGCAGTACAGACAGGGAACACTACAATGAGCAGTTCTTC,CASSTDREHYNEQFF
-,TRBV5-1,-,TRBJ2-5,TGCGCCAGCACCTACTCAAGCCCCCAAGAGACCCAGTACTTC,CASTYSSPQETQYF
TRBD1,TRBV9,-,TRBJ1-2,TGTGCCAGCAGCGTAGAGGGACAGGGCCCCAACTATGGCTACACCTTC,CASSVEGQGPNYGYTF
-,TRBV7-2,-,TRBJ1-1,TGTGCCAGCAGCTTAATGGGGCAACTACTGAACACTGAAGCTTTCTTT,CASSLMGQLLNTEAFF
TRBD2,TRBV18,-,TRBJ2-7,TGTGCCAGCTCACTAACAACTAGCGGAGTAACCTACGAGCAGTACTTC,CASSLTTSGVTYEQYF
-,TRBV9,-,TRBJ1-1,TGTGCCAGCAGCGTAGCTCGGGGTGACACTGAAGCTTTCTTT,CASSVARGDTEAFF
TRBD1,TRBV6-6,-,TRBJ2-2,TGTGCCAGCAGTCCCGACAGGGGTGACACCGGGGAGCTGTTTTTT,CASSPDRGDTGELFF
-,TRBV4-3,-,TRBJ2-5,TGCGCCAGCAGCCAATCAGGGGTGGAGAGAGAGACCCAGTACTTC,CASSQSGVERETQYF
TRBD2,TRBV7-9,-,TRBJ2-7,TGTGCCAGCAGCGAGCTAGCGGGAGTTCCCTACGAGCAGTACTTC,CASSELAGVPYEQYF
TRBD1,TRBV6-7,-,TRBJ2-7,TGTGCCAGCAGTTACTCGAGGGACAGATACTACGAGCAGTACTTC,CASSYSRDRYYEQYF
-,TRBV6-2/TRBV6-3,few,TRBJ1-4,TGTGCCAGCAGTTCTGCTGACTTGCATGAAAAACTGTTTTTT,CASSSADLHEKLFF
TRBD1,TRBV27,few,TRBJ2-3,TGTGCCAGCAGTTGGAGAGGGGGACAGCATTCCACAGATACGCAGTATTTT,CASSWRGGQHSTDTQYF
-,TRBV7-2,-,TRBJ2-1,TGTGCCAGCAGCTTAGTTAGTGAGCAGTTCTTC,CASSLVSEQFF
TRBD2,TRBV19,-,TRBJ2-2,TGTGCCAGTAGTATAGAACAAAGACTAGCGAGGGAGCTGTTTTTT,CASSIEQRLARELFF
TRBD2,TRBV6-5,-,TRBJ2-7,TGTGCCAGCAGTTACTCGACTAGCGGGAGCGGCGAGCAGTACTTC,CASSYSTSGSGEQYF
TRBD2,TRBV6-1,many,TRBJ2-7,TGTGCCAGCAGTGGTAGCGGGAGGAGGTCATCCTACGAGCAGTACTTC,CASSGSGRRSSYEQYF
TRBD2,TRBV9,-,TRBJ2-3,TGTGCCAGCAGCGTAGAGGGAGGGGGACTAGCGGGAGGTGGCGCAGATACGCAGTATTTT,CASSVEGGGLAGGGADTQYF
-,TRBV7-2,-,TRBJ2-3,TGTGCCAGCAGCTCCTCCGGGGTGAGAGTTCCTAGCACGCAGTATTTT,CASSSSGVRVPSTQYF
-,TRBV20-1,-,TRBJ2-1,TGCAGTGCTAGTGGACTGGTGAATGAGCAGTTCTTC,CSASGLVNEQFF
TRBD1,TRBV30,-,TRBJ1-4,TGTGCCTGGAGTGTAAAACAGGGGAGAGAAAAACTGTTTTTT,CAWSVKQGREKLFF
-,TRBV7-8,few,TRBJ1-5,TGTGCCAGCAGCTTAGCCGCAGGAATGCCCCAGCATTTT,CASSLAAGMPQHF
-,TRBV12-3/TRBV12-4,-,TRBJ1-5,TGTGCCAGCTCGCGGGGGGATCAGCCCCAGCATTTT,CASSRGDQPQHF
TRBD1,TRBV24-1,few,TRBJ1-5,TGTGCCACCAGTGATTCACGGACAGGCGGTCAGCCCCAGCATTTT,CATSDSRTGGQPQHF
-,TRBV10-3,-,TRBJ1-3,TGTGCCATCAGTGAGTCCCGGAGCTCTGGAAACACCATATATTTT,CAISESRSSGNTIYF